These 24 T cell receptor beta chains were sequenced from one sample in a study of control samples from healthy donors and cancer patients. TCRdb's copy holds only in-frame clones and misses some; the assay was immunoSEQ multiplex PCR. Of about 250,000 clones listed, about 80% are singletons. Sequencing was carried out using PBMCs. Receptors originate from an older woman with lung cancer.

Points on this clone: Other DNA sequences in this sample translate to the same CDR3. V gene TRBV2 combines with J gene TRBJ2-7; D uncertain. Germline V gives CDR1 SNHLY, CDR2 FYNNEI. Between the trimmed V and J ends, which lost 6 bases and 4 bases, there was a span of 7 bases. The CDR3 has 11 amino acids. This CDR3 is CASSAQYEQYF. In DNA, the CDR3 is TGTGCCAGCAGCGCGCAATACGAGCAGTACTTC.

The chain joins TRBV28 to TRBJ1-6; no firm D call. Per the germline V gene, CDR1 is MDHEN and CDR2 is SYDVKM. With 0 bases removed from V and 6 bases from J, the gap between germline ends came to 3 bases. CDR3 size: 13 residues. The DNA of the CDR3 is TGTGCCAGCAGTTTATGGTTTAATTCACCCCTCCACTTT. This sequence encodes CASSLWFNSPLHF.

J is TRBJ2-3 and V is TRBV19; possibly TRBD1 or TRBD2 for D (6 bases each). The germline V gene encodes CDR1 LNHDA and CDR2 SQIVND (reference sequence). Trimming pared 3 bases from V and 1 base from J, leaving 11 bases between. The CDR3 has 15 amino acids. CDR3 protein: CASSIGGYRTDTQYF. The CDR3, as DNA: TGTGCCAGTAGTATCGGGGGCTACCGCACAGATACGCAGTATTTT.

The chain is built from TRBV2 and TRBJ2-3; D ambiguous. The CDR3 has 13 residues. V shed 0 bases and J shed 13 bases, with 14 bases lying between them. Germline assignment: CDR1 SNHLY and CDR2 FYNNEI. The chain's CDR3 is CASSEATRKLEYF. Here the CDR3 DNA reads TGTGCCAGCAGTGAAGCGACAAGAAAATTGGAGTATTTT.

The CDR3 sequence is CASRPPSTDTQYF. The CDR3, as DNA: TGCGCCAGCCGTCCCCCTAGCACAGATACGCAGTATTTT. J is TRBJ2-3 and V is TRBV5-1; no definite D call. CDR3 length: 13 amino acids. Trimming removed 7 bases from V and 0 bases from J, with 9 bases in between. Germline V gene sequence: CDR1 SGHRS, CDR2 YFSETQ.

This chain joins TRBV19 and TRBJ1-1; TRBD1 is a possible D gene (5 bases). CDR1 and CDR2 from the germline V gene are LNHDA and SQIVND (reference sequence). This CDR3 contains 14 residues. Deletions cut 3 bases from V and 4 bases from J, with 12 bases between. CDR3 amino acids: CASSIHSGTTEAFF. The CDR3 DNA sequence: TGTGCCAGTAGTATCCATTCAGGGACCACTGAAGCTTTCTTT.

CDR3 loop: CASAPRVDNSPLHF. CDR3 nucleotides: TGTGCTAGTGCGCCGAGGGTCGACAATTCACCCCTCCACTTT. The chain has TRBV12-5 and TRBJ1-6; unclear D gene. Trimming shortened V by 7 bases and J by 7 bases, and 14 bases separated the two germline ends. Germline-derived CDR1 and CDR2 are LGHNT and FRNRAP. This CDR3 comprises 14 residues.

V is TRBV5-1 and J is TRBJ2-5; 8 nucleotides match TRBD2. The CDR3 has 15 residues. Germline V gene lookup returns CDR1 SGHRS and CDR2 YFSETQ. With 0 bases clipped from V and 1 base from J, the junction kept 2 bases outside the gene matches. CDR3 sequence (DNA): TGCGCCAGCAGCTTGGCCGGGGGGGGCCAAGAGACCCAGTACTTC. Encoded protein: CASSLAGGGQETQYF.

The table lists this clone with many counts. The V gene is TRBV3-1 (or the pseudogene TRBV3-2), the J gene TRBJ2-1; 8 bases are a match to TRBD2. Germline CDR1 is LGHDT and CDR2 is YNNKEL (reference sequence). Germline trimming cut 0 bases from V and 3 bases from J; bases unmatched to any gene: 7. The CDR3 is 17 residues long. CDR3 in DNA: TGTGCCAGCAGCCAAGAGGTCGGGGGGGCCGACTACAATGAGCAGTTCTTC. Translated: CASSQEVGGADYNEQFF.

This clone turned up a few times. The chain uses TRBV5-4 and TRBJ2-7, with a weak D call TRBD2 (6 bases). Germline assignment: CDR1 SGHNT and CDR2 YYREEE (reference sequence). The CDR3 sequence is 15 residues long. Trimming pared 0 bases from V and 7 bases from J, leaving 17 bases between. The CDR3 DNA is TGTGCCAGCAGCTTGGCCCTCGGGGGTTCGAGAGAGCAGTACTTC. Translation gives CASSLALGGSREQYF.

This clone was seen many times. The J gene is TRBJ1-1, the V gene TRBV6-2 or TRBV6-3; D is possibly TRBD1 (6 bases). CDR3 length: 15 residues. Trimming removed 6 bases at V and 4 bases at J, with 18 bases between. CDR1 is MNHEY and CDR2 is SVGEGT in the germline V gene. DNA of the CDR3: TGTGCCAGCAGCCCGTTTTCACAGGGAGGCACTGAAGCTTTCTTT. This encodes CASSPFSQGGTEAFF.

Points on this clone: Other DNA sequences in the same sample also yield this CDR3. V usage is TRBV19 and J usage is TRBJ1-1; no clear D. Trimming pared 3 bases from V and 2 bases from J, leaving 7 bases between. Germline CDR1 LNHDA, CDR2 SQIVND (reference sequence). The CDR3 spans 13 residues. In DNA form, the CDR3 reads TGTGCCAGTAGTATTGAGGGTAACACTGAAGCTTTCTTT. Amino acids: CASSIEGNTEAFF.

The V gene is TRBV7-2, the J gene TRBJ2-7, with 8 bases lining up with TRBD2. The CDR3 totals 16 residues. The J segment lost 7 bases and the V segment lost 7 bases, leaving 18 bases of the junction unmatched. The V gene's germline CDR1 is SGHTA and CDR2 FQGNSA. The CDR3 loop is CASTLSFSGRAGEQYF. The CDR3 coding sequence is TGTGCCAGCACCCTCTCCTTCTCCGGGAGGGCTGGGGAGCAGTACTTC.

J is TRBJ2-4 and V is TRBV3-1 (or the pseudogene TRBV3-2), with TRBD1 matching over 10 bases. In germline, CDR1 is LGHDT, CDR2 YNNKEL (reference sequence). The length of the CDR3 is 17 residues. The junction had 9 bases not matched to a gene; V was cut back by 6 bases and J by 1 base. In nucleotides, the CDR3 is TGTGCCAGCAGTCTCTGGGGGACAGGGGAGGCCAAAAACATTCAGTACTTC. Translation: CASSLWGTGEAKNIQYF.

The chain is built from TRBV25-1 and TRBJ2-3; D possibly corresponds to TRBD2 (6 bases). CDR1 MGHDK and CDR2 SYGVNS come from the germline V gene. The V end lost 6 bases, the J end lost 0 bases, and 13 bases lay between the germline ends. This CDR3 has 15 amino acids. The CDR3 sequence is CASREGLLSTDTQYF. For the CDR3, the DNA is TGTGCCAGCAGAGAGGGACTTTTAAGCACAGATACGCAGTATTTT.

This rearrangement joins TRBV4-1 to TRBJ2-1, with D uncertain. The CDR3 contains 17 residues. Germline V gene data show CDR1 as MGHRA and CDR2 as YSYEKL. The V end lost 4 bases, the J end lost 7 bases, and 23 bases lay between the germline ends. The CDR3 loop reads CASSRVNLGFLENEQFF. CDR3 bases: TGCGCCAGCAGCCGAGTAAACTTAGGATTCCTCGAGAATGAGCAGTTCTTC.

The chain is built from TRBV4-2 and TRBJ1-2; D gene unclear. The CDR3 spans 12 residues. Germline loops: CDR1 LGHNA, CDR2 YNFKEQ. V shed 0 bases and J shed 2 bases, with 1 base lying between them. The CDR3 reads CASSQDNYGYTF. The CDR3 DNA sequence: TGTGCCAGCAGCCAAGACAACTATGGCTACACCTTC.

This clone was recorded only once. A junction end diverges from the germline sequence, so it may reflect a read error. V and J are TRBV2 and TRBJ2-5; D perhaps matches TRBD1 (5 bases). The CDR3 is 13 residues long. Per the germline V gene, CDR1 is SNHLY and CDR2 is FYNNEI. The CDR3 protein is CASGDSMVETQYF. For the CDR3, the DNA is TGTGCCAGCGGTGACAGTATGGTGGAGACCCAGTACTTC.

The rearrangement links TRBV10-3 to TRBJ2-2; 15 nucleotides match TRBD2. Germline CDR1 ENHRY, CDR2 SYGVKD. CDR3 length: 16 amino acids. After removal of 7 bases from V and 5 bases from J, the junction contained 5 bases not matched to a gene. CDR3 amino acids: CAITGTSGGLTGELFF. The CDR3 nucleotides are TGTGCCATCACGGGGACTAGCGGGGGGTTGACCGGGGAGCTGTTTTTT.

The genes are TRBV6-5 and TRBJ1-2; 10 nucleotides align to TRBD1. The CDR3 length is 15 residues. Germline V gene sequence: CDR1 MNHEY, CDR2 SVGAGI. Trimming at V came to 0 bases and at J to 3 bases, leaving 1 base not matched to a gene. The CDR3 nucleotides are TGTGCCAGCAGTTACTCAGGGACAGGGGACTATGGCTACACCTTC. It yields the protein CASSYSGTGDYGYTF.

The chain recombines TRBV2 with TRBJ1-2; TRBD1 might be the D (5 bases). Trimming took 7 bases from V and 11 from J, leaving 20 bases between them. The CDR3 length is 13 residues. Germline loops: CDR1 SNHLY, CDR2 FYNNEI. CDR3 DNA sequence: TGTGCCAGCAAGAGTTCTGGGGCAGAAGATTACACCTTC. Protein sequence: CASKSSGAEDYTF.

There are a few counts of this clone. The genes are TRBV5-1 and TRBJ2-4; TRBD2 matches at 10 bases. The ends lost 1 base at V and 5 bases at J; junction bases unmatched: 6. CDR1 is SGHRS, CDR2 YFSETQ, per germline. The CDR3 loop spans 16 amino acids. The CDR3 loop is CASSLSGRAFENIQYF. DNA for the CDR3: TGCGCCAGCAGCTTGAGCGGGAGGGCCTTTGAAAACATTCAGTACTTC.

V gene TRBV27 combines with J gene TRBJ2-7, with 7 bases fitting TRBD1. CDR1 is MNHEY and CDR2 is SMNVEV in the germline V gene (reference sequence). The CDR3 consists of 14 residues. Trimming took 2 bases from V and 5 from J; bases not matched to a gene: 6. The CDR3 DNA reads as TGTGCCAGCAGTTTAAGAGGGGGCAGCGACGAGCAGTACTTC. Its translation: CASSLRGGSDEQYF.

The CDR3 spells CASSRIGAGELFF. The DNA of the CDR3 is TGTGCCAGCAGCCGAATAGGTGCCGGGGAGCTGTTTTTT. This rearrangement joins TRBV3-1 (or the pseudogene TRBV3-2) to TRBJ2-2; no definite D call. This CDR3 is 13 amino acids long. V dropped 4 bases and J dropped 6 bases, with 9 bases sitting between them. Per germline, CDR1 LGHDT and CDR2 YNNKEL (reference sequence).